This entry lists 8 T cell receptor beta chains sequenced from one sample in a study of shared clonotypes between healthy human individuals. The data were produced by immunoSEQ multiplex PCR, yet TCRdb's version contains in-frame clones alone and is incomplete. The sample has roughly 1.4 million clones; less than 99% are singletons. The sample comprised naive CD4+ T cells sorted from blood. Subset defined: CD45RA+ positively selected. The receptor source for this set is a young man in good health.

The V call is TRBV7-9, the J call TRBJ1-1; D unclear. This CDR3 spans 13 amino acids. V lost 5 bases and J 1 base, leaving 8 bases between the germline ends. Germline V gene lookup returns CDR1 SEHNR and CDR2 FQNEAQ (reference sequence). The DNA of the CDR3 is TGTGCCAGCAGCATCGAGGGGAACACTGAAGCTTTCTTT. This gives the protein CASSIEGNTEAFF.

V and J are TRBV19 and TRBJ2-3; 7 bases map to TRBD1. There are 14 residues in the CDR3. After removal of 4 bases from V and 3 bases from J, the junction contained 4 bases not matched to a gene. Per the germline V gene, CDR1 is LNHDA and CDR2 is SQIVND (reference sequence). The CDR3 nucleotides are TGTGCCAGTAGTACCAGACAGGGAACAGATACGCAGTATTTT. The encoded protein is CASSTRQGTDTQYF.

CDR3 sequence: CASMPRLAGRDTGELFF. The CDR3 DNA sequence: TGTGCCAGCATGCCCAGACTAGCGGGAAGAGACACCGGGGAGCTGTTTTTT. V gene TRBV2 combines with J gene TRBJ2-2; 11 bases agree with TRBD2. The V gene's germline CDR1 is SNHLY and CDR2 FYNNEI. The CDR3 runs 17 residues. The junction had 10 bases not matched to a gene; V was cut back by 7 bases and J by 3 bases.

The chain links TRBV7-2 to TRBJ2-5, with 13 bases identical to TRBD2. The CDR3 spans 18 residues. With V trimmed by 4 bases and J by 1 base, 9 bases remained unmatched. Germline loops: CDR1 SGHTA, CDR2 FQGNSA. CDR3: CASSSFSRLAGGQETQYF. CDR3 DNA sequence: TGTGCCAGCAGCTCCTTCTCGAGACTAGCGGGAGGCCAAGAGACCCAGTACTTC.

This chain uses TRBV28 with TRBJ1-1; D is possibly TRBD1 (5 bases). V shed 5 bases and J shed 8 bases, with 12 bases lying between them. Germline values: CDR1 MDHEN, CDR2 SYDVKM. This CDR3 contains 12 residues. The chain's CDR3 is CASSIGTPEAFF. The DNA of the CDR3 is TGTGCCAGCAGTATCGGGACTCCGGAAGCTTTCTTT. Looking up the rest from reference TRBV28 and TRBJ1-1 gives the full variable domain: DVKVTQSSRYLVKRTGEKVFLECVQDMDHENMFWYRQDPGLGLRLIYFSYDVKMKEKGDIPEGYSVSREKKERFSLILESASTNQTSMYLCASSIGTPEAFFGQGTRLTVV.

The chain couples TRBV29-1 to TRBJ2-1; 7 bases are shared with TRBD1. This CDR3 has 13 amino acids. V was pared by 5 bases and J by 10 bases, with 11 bases of the junction left unmatched. The germline CDR1 and CDR2 sequences are SQVTM and ANQGSEA. The CDR3 region has the DNA TGCAGCGTTTTACAAACAGGGGAGAGGGAGCAGTTCTTC. Its protein product is CSVLQTGEREQFF.

This clone came up once. The chain employs TRBV10-3 and TRBJ1-5; D gene uncertain. The CDR3 runs 13 residues. Germline V gene sequence: CDR1 ENHRY, CDR2 SYGVKD. V lost 7 bases and J 1 base, leaving 8 bases between the germline ends. The CDR3 DNA reads TGTGCCATCACCCGGCTGAGCAATCAGCCCCAGCATTTT. Encoded protein: CAITRLSNQPQHF.

The genes are TRBV30 and TRBJ2-7; 10 bases are shared with TRBD2. The CDR3 has 12 residues. Germline V lookup: CDR1 GTSNPN, CDR2 SVGIG (reference sequence). The CDR3 loop is CGRTSGGYEQYF. The CDR3 DNA follows: TGTGGGCGGACTAGCGGAGGCTACGAGCAGTACTTC.